This T cell receptor beta chain was recovered during a study of chemoradiotherapy in HPV16-positive cancers (dated by TCRdb to about 2022). A note on the overall study: Candidate HPV-specific T-cell clones and common TCR motifs were defined through functional T-cell assays on cells from a couple of HPV16-positive patients. The study set out to ask whether T-cell immunity against the HPV oncoproteins E6 and E7 changes over the course of chemoradiotherapy and whether that immunity affects survival. The candidate HPV-specific TCRs and motifs were then tracked in TCR repertoires from 86 patients with HPV-related cancers. Study-wide conclusions, independent of this receptor: The survival association was reported for HPV16-positive patients, and the functional definition of HPV-specific T cells was derived from only a couple of HPV16-positive patients. Expansion of candidate HPV-specific clones and E7-related TCR motifs was observed in the tumor microenvironment during treatment, whereas no such expansion was observed for non-HPV-specific T cells. Improved recurrence-free survival in HPV16-positive patients was associated with expansion of HPV-responsive T cells during chemoradiotherapy.

Notes on this clone: Its antigen has not been determined. Base qualities are not provided; no much larger clone lies one nucleotide away.

Because repertoires were sampled repeatedly during chemoradiotherapy, clonal expansion in the tumor microenvironment could be followed. Sequences SGHDN (CDR1) and FVKESK (CDR2) are obtained from the germline V gene. After removal of 4 bases from V and 4 bases from J, the junction retains 10 bases not matched to a gene. From the cysteine through the phenylalanine, the CDR3 covers 16 amino acids. Of the read, only the CDR3 DNA is kept; its 48 bases are in frame from base 1. The method behind the library was the immunoSEQ multiplex PCR assay. In TCRdb, the immuneACCESS table is reduced to in-frame sequences with V and J assigned. These tables do not hold every clone; where another copy was compared, an unresolved V gene accounts for under half, and the others remain unexplained. Counted in this sample were about 9,000 clones; over 70% of them appeared once. 8% to 9.5% of the sample goes to the ten largest clones.

The sample was taken from a patient who underwent chemoradiotherapy. The chain joins TRBV14 to TRBJ2-1, with 7 bases in between that match TRBD2. This receptor was identified in a human donor with HPV-associated anogenital cancer. The sequence in DNA is TGTGCCAGCAGCCCCAGGGCGGCGGGAGATTACAATGAGCAGTTCTTC. This gives the protein CASSPRAAGDYNEQFF. With the rest looked up from the reference TRBV14 and TRBJ2-1 genes rather than sequenced, the full variable domain is EAGVTQFPSHSVIEKGQTVTLRCDPISGHDNLYWYRRVMGKEIKFLLHFVKESKQDESGMPNNRFLAERTGGTYSTLKVQPAELEDSGVYFCASSPRAAGDYNEQFFGPGTRLTVL.